This T cell receptor beta chain was captured by sequencing in a study of blood T cell repertoires in COVID-19 (dated by TCRdb to 2020 to 2022). As for the study more broadly: Samples covering the acute and convalescent phases of COVID-19 were provided by collaborators in the United States, Italy and Spain. The samples were drawn from two sources: the first 160 participants of the ongoing ImmuneRACE study, and 1,000 to 1,500 subjects contributed by 6 global collaborators. The dataset comprised deeply sampled blood TCRbeta repertoires from subjects exposed to, actively infected with, or recovered from COVID-19. Where HLA class I and class II types were available, the types were taken from metadata supplied by the sample provider, not from assay-based typing. The material from the prospective study consisted of cDNA or gDNA derived from T cells, B-cell-depleted T cells, or PBMCs. The repertoires were released in a freely available public database intended as a resource for research on the immune response to SARS-CoV-2. A de-identified subject ID, COVID-19 status, age in years and sex were almost always included in the sample metadata. What the study reported, not specific to this receptor: The amount of clinical and demographic metadata varied by source and participant and was provided uncurated.

Collaborating institutions collected whole blood in K2EDTA tubes following their own protocols. For TCRbeta analysis, collaborators shipped samples in one of three forms: frozen whole blood, isolated PBMCs, or DNA extracted from either of those sample types. On this clone itself: Its antigen specificity is not known. No per-base quality is available; no much larger clone lies one base away.

TCRbeta CDR3 regions were amplified from genomic DNA by means of the immunoSEQ Assay, a bias-controlled multiplex PCR. As for the authors' bioinformatics: The number of nucleated cells in each sample was estimated from the amplification of reference gene primers within the assay. Sequence reads were collapsed and filtered to measure the absolute abundance of every unique TCRbeta CDR3 rearrangement. Productive Simpson clonality was computed per sample as the square root of Simpson's diversity index over productive rearrangements. TCRdb stores this immuneACCESS table with in-frame sequences only. Part of the clones is absent; in the studies checked, under half of the shortfall reflects unresolved V genes, and no reason is known for the rest. That table gives V, J and clone size, and the DNA gave D and trimming. For this sample there are fewer than 150,000 clones; 90% appear just once. The ten most abundant clones make up roughly 9.6% of the sample.

The germline V end is reduced by 9 bases and the J end by 0 bases; junction bases left unmatched: 16. The cysteine opens and the phenylalanine closes a CDR3 of 18 amino acids. Only the CDR3 DNA is retained, 54 bases long and in frame from the first base. CDR1 and CDR2 are read off the germline V gene (reference sequence) as LNHDA and SQIVND. The receptor comes from a woman of 80 years or more with acute or convalescent COVID-19. The V gene is TRBV19 and the J gene is TRBJ1-5; 8 bases in the junction line up with TRBD1. Sequenced material: peripheral blood. At the DNA level, the sequence is TGTGCCAGCCGATCAAGAAGGACAGGGAATTATAGCAATCAGCCCCAGCATTTT. This gives the protein CASRSRRTGNYSNQPQHF.